This T cell receptor beta chain was sequenced during a study of T cell responses to AZD1222 COVID-19 vaccine (dated by TCRdb to 2020 to 2022). With respect to the entire study: A total of just over 230 trial participants underwent TCR sequencing, of whom under 220 had received two doses of AZD1222 and some 25 had received two doses of the MenACWY control vaccine. Trial participants were enrolled by age into 18-55, 56-69 and 70-plus year subgroups, with roughly 150, 30 and 60 TCR-sequenced participants respectively. Overall study results and their limits: CD4 TCRs associated with the vaccine covered the entire spike protein, and the dominant responses were in regions 160-218 and 743-854. Participants were mostly white British and included more females than males, and it was suggested by the authors that clonal diversity may have been underestimated. After two AZD1222 doses, both the breadth and the depth of spike-specific TCRs were significantly higher than at day 0 and than in MenACWY recipients. In the small 56-69-year group, the increase in depth fell short of significance, most likely because of low power. Because no day 14 peak-response samples were available, repertoires were characterized only after the peak T cell response. Conclusions about previously exposed vaccinees were limited because only a handful of AZD1222 recipients were SARS-CoV-2 seropositive at baseline. Nearly half of unique spike-specific TCRs reportedly recognized epitopes outside regions mutated in the B.1.351 and B.1.1.7 variants.

Remarks on this clone: Its binding antigen is unknown. No base qualities exist here, and no much larger clone lies one base off it.

V and J are truncated by 2 bases and 2 bases respectively, leaving an intervening sequence of 10 bases. The cysteine opens and the phenylalanine closes a CDR3 of 15 amino acids. Only the CDR3 part of the read is kept: 45 bases, read in frame from the first base. From the germline V gene (reference sequence), CDR1 is SEHNR and CDR2 is FQNEAQ. Reading the label with the study, this specimen's time point is: about 28 days (+/-7) after the second vaccine dose. AZD1222 recipients whose second dose came at about 4 weeks and those whose second dose came at about 12 weeks were combined into one group, since spike-specific TCR depth and breadth did not differ between the two schedules. Vaccinee samples came from UK trials COV001 and COV002, including a single-blind randomized controlled phase 2/3 trial of AZD1222 (ChAdOx1 nCoV-19) in healthy adults. Trial participant PBMC samples were collected at day 0 and day 28 after the second dose for TCRbeta chain sequencing.

The CDR3 regions of human TCRbeta chains were analyzed by immunosequencing. As for how the authors treated the data: TCRs in the repertoires were compared against a reference library of SARS-CoV-2-specific TCRs that had been generated with the MIRA antigen-specificity platform. Breadth meant the fraction of unique TCRs that were SARS-CoV-2-associated, whereas depth meant the fraction of total T cells that were SARS-CoV-2-associated. Each spike-specific TCR was assigned to its reactive spike region and to a CD4 or CD8 class using the MIRA data. Log10-transformed breadth and depth values were compared by one-way ANOVA with Sidak's multiple comparisons tests. TCRdb holds this immuneACCESS table with in-frame rearrangements only. Some clones are missing; in checked studies, unresolved V genes explain under half, and the rest has no known cause. That table furnishes V, J and clone size, whereas the DNA furnished D and trimming. The sample table lists around 130,000 clones, roughly nine tenths of them with a count of one. The top ten clonotypes cover 2.5% to 3.5% of the sample.

The receptor chain draws on TRBV7-9 and TRBJ1-3; TRBD1 is a weak D gene call, 5 bases matching. The sample was peripheral blood, taken 28 days after the second AZD1222 dose. The sequence derives from an adult who received the AZD1222 COVID-19 vaccine. The base sequence is TGTGCCAGCAGCTTACAGGGAAAGCCTGGAAACACCATATATTTT. Its translation reads: CASSLQGKPGNTIYF. Reference TRBV7-9 and TRBJ1-3 genes cover what lies past the CDR3, so the full variable domain is DTGVSQNPRHKITKRGQNVTFRCDPISEHNRLYWYRQTLGQGPEFLTYFQNEAQLEKSRLLSDRFSAERPKGSFSTLEIQRTEQGDSAMYLCASSLQGKPGNTIYFGEGSWLTVV.